This TCR beta chain was found in a study of T-cell reconstitution after alpha-beta-depleted transplantation in children. Unique molecular identifiers were incorporated into the prepared TCRbeta library. One entry per CDR3 protein, called by TCRdb with MiXCR from the PCR reads. This table has approximately 210,000 distinct CDR3 sequences, approximately 17% appearing once. Trimming at V came to 5 bases and at J to 6 bases, leaving 11 bases not matched to a gene. CDR3 length equals 16 residues. Germline V gene data show CDR1 as LNHNV and CDR2 as YYDKDF (reference sequence). The source was PBMCs, mostly from graft donor cells, collected 360 days after TCRalphabeta/CD19-depleted stem cell transplant. The TCR sequence derives from a male patient aged 2 to 10 who had a stem cell transplant for acute lymphoblastic leukemia, so the T cells may come from the graft donor. This chain connects TRBV15 to TRBJ2-1; 9 bases align to TRBD2. The CDR3 DNA reads TGTGCCACCAGCCGAGCTACGGGACTAGCACGCAATGAGCAGTTCTTC. Amino acids: CATSRATGLARNEQFF. Drawing the rest from reference TRBV15 and TRBJ2-1, the complete variable domain is DAMVIQNPRYQVTQFGKPVTLSCSQTLNHNVMYWYQQKSSQAPKLLFHYYDKDFNNEADTPDNFQSRRPNTSFCFLDIRSPGLGDTAMYLCATSRATGLARNEQFFGPGTRLTVL.